This TCR beta chain stems from a study of blood T cell repertoires in COVID-19. Study members were between roughly 18 and 100 years old and lived in some 22 US regions. Cohorts were determined from participant-reported clinical history. During the 2 weeks before they entered the study, exposed participants had met someone with a PCR-confirmed or clinician-diagnosed COVID-19 case. Using immunoSEQ multiplex PCR, the repertoire was profiled, and TCRdb retains in-frame clones only, with some absent. The sample carries a few hundred thousand clones, 90% recorded once. Germline loops: CDR1 LNHDA, CDR2 SQIVND (reference sequence). With V trimmed by 6 bases and J by 1 base, 7 bases remained unmatched. The CDR3 length is 15 residues.

Sequenced input: PBMCs or T cells enriched from blood (not recorded which). This sequence joins TRBV19 and TRBJ2-3, with 7 bases matching TRBD2. The receptor's source is a man aged 30 to 39 who had been exposed to COVID-19. CDR3 nucleotide sequence: TGTGCCAGTAGACTACTTGCGGGGGGCACAGATACGCAGTATTTT. Translation gives CASRLLAGGTDTQYF.